The 8 T cell receptor beta chains below were found in one sample sequenced in a study of early T cells in non-severe SARS-CoV-2 infection. TCRdb redid the calling of the 5' RACE reads with MiXCR, one entry per CDR3 protein. The sample includes about 39,000 distinct CDR3 sequences, about 4% of them seen just once. Sequenced: whole blood. The source of these receptors is an adult who was a healthcare worker with PCR-confirmed SARS-CoV-2 infection or an uninfected control (not recorded which).

This clonotype was observed many times. The chain has TRBV20-1 and TRBJ1-6; D perhaps matches TRBD1 (5 bases). The CDR3 sequence is 15 residues long. Trimming pared 5 bases from V and 7 bases from J, leaving 18 bases between. The germline V gene encodes CDR1 DFQATT and CDR2 SNEGSKA (reference sequence). CDR3 nucleotides: TGCAGTGCTCGCCCCGGGACGGGCCAGAATTCACCCCTCCACTTT. Its protein product is CSARPGTGQNSPLHF.

This clonotype was picked up many times. The rearrangement joins TRBV7-8 to TRBJ2-7; 7 bases are shared with TRBD2. V was clipped by 3 bases and J by 2 bases; unmatched bases: 1. CDR1 and CDR2 (germline): SGHVS, FQNEAQ. This CDR3 region has 13 residues. This CDR3 reads CASSFSGAYEQYF. The CDR3 DNA reads TGTGCCAGCAGCTTCAGCGGGGCCTACGAGCAGTACTTC.

In this sample, this clonotype turned up many times. The chain uses TRBV11-3 and TRBJ2-1, with 10 bases fitting TRBD1. Germline CDR1 and CDR2: SGHNT and YENEEA. There are 16 residues in the CDR3. With V trimmed by 1 base and J by 10 bases, 10 bases remained unmatched. The CDR3 loop is CASSLVGTGVLREQFF. CDR3 sequence (DNA): TGTGCCAGCAGCTTAGTGGGGACAGGGGTCCTGCGGGAGCAGTTCTTC.

This clonotype was recorded many times. V is TRBV18 and J is TRBJ2-1, with D perhaps TRBD1 (6 bases). The CDR3 totals 18 residues. Germline values: CDR1 KGHSH, CDR2 LQKENI. V was trimmed by 0 bases and J by 6 bases, leaving 21 bases between them. The CDR3 protein is CASSPPIPGQRAGNEQFF. The CDR3, as DNA: TGTGCCAGCTCACCACCGATTCCGGGACAAAGGGCAGGCAATGAGCAGTTCTTC.

The chain employs TRBV10-2 and TRBJ2-1; 7 nucleotides match TRBD2. Germline CDR1 and CDR2: WSHSY and SAAADI. The CDR3 sequence is 13 residues long. V trimming: 6 bases; J trimming: 7 bases; junction bases outside the gene matches: 6. The CDR3 spells CASRWAGDNEQFF. The DNA for the CDR3 is TGCGCCAGCAGATGGGCGGGGGATAATGAGCAGTTCTTC.

This clonotype was picked up a small number of times. This chain connects TRBV7-9 to TRBJ2-3; D call uncertain. Germline V CDR1 and CDR2: SEHNR, FQNEAQ (reference sequence). This CDR3 has 12 residues. Deletions cut 4 bases from V and 8 bases from J, with 10 bases between. CDR3 protein: CASSSLVVTQYF. In nucleotides, the CDR3 is TGTGCCAGCAGCTCCCTCGTGGTTACGCAGTATTTT.

This clonotype was observed many times. The chain has TRBV7-9 and TRBJ2-3; 11 nucleotides line up with TRBD1. Germline V lookup: CDR1 SEHNR, CDR2 FQNEAQ (reference sequence). The V segment lost 5 bases and the J segment 3 bases; nucleotides outside the gene matches: 4. The CDR3 consists of 15 residues. DNA for the CDR3: TGTGCCAGCAGCACAGGGACAGGGGGAACAGATACGCAGTATTTT. Translated: CASSTGTGGTDTQYF.

This clonotype came up a few times. The chain joins TRBV29-1 to TRBJ2-3; the match to TRBD1 covers 9 bases. The V gene end was trimmed by 5 bases and the J gene end by 2 bases; junction bases not matched to a gene: 8. CDR3 length: 15 residues. CDR1 and CDR2 (germline): SQVTM, ANQGSEA. CDR3 sequence (DNA): TGCAGCGTTCGCCGGGACAGGGACTACACAGATACGCAGTATTTT. It encodes CSVRRDRDYTDTQYF.